This is a list of T cell receptor beta chains from one sample in a study of T cells after somatic rescue of genetic block. The method was immunoSEQ multiplex PCR; TCRdb's version includes in-frame clones alone and lacks a portion of them. Here the sample spans under 15,000 clones, 60% to 75% being singletons. Sequencing was carried out using peripheral blood mononuclear cells (PBMCs). Receptors originate from a boy younger than 18. Both conserved end residues are part of each CDR3. Each record gives: CDR3 protein, CDR3 DNA, D gene, V gene, clone size, J gene. D genes are given only for firm matches. Some rows mark clone size as missing; the rest say once, few, many or name a class of expanded clone.

CASSNRRGGPSGELFF TGTGCCAGTAGTAATCGACGGGGGGGCCCGTCCGGGGAGCTGTTTTTT TRBD2 TRBV19 once TRBJ2-2
CASSSHLNTGELFF TGTGCCAGCAGCTCCCATCTGAACACCGGGGAGCTGTTTTTT NA TRBV7-9 NA TRBJ2-2
CASSIGRLNTEAFF TGTGCCAGTAGTATCGGCAGGTTGAACACTGAAGCTTTCTTT NA TRBV19 NA TRBJ1-1
CASSETRQGPISYEQYF TGTGCCAGCAGTGAAACCCGGCAGGGGCCTATTTCCTACGAGCAGTACTTC NA TRBV27 NA TRBJ2-7
CASSPTGKEEFF TGTGCCAGCAGCCCGACAGGAAAGGAAGAGTTCTTC NA TRBV7-6 NA TRBJ2-1
CASSLVQKSSYNEQFF TGTGCCAGCAGCTTAGTTCAGAAAAGCTCCTACAATGAGCAGTTCTTC NA TRBV5-6 NA TRBJ2-1
CASSPPSLAGMDKNIQYF TGTGCCAGCAGCCCACCCTCTCTCGCAGGGATGGACAAAAACATTCAGTACTTC NA TRBV7-7 NA TRBJ2-4
CASSSTPGGSYNEQFF TGTGCCAGCAGTTCCACCCCAGGGGGCTCCTACAATGAGCAGTTCTTC TRBD1 TRBV27 NA TRBJ2-1
CASSLNGRTANYGYTF TGTGCCAGCAGTTTAAACGGCAGGACAGCGAACTATGGCTACACCTTC NA TRBV28 few TRBJ1-2
CASSDRASNGYTF TGTGCCAGCAGTGACAGGGCCAGTAATGGCTACACCTTC NA TRBV2 NA TRBJ1-2
CASSQHRGLAVYNEQFF TGTGCCAGCAGCCAACATAGGGGACTAGCGGTCTACAATGAGCAGTTCTTC TRBD2 TRBV7-2 once TRBJ2-1
CASSPFGTAKTF TGTGCCAGCAGCCCCTTCGGGACAGCCAAAACCTTC TRBD1 TRBV7-9 NA TRBJ1-2
CASSFQGRGTGELFF TGCGCCAGCAGCTTTCAGGGGCGCGGCACCGGGGAGCTGTTTTTT NA TRBV5-1 NA TRBJ2-2
CASSSVDSPRSEQYF TGCGCCAGCAGCTCGGTGGACAGTCCTAGATCCGAGCAGTACTTC NA TRBV5-1 NA TRBJ2-7
CASSQGNGGNNEKLFF TGCGCCAGCAGCCAAGGAAACGGGGGCAATAATGAAAAACTGTTTTTT NA TRBV4-1 NA TRBJ1-4
CASSPRLAFSTDTQYF TGTGCCAGCTCACCACGACTAGCGTTTAGCACAGATACGCAGTATTTT TRBD2 TRBV18 NA TRBJ2-3
CASKPRWETQYF TGTGCCAGCAAGCCCCGGTGGGAGACCCAGTACTTC NA TRBV27 NA TRBJ2-5
CASSVGSRYEQFF TGTGCCAGCAGCGTAGGATCTAGATATGAGCAGTTCTTC NA TRBV9 NA TRBJ2-1
CASTKTGGSISSNQPQHF TGTGCCAGTACAAAGACAGGGGGCTCTATTTCCAGCAATCAGCCCCAGCATTTT TRBD1 TRBV19 NA TRBJ1-5
CASSQVSNYGYTF TGTGCCAGCAGCCAAGTTAGTAACTATGGCTACACCTTC NA TRBV4-2 NA TRBJ1-2
CASNTGYSNQPQHF TGTGCCAGCAACACAGGTTATAGCAATCAGCCCCAGCATTTT NA TRBV5-5 NA TRBJ1-5
CATTRGGHEQFF TGTGCCACCACGCGCGGGGGCCATGAGCAGTTCTTC NA TRBV28 NA TRBJ2-1
CATGKGKPEETQYF TGTGCCACCGGCAAGGGAAAACCAGAAGAGACCCAGTACTTC NA TRBV10-3 NA TRBJ2-5
CASTPNGKNTEAFF TGTGCCAGCACCCCTAACGGCAAGAACACTGAAGCTTTCTTT NA TRBV6-5 NA TRBJ1-1
CASSPRQGDTEAFF TGTGCCAGCTCACCACGACAGGGGGACACTGAAGCTTTCTTT TRBD1 TRBV18 NA TRBJ1-1
CASSVENALNNQPQHF TGTGCCAGCAGTGTAGAAAATGCTTTAAACAATCAGCCCCAGCATTTT NA TRBV2 NA TRBJ1-5
CASSWSGGSYNEQFF TGTGCCAGCAGTTGGAGCGGGGGTTCTTACAATGAGCAGTTCTTC TRBD2 TRBV28 NA TRBJ2-1
CASSSRGGELFF TGTGCCAGTAGTAGCAGGGGCGGGGAGCTGTTTTTT NA TRBV19 few TRBJ2-2
CASSSGETQYF TGTGCCAGCTCATCAGGAGAGACCCAGTACTTC NA TRBV28 NA TRBJ2-5
CASSLVNIGELFF TGTGCCAGCAGCTTAGTAAATATTGGGGAGCTGTTTTTT NA TRBV7-2 NA TRBJ2-2
CASTHGTSGRSTGELFF TGTGCCAGCACACATGGGACTAGCGGGAGGAGTACCGGGGAGCTGTTTTTT TRBD2 TRBV7-9 NA TRBJ2-2
CATSSRLAGAEQYF TGTGCCACCAGCAGCCGACTAGCGGGAGCCGAGCAGTACTTC TRBD2 TRBV15 NA TRBJ2-7
CAWSVGRSNEKLFF TGTGCCTGGAGTGTAGGCAGATCAAATGAAAAACTGTTTTTT NA TRBV30 NA TRBJ1-4
CASRPTGGGNYGYTF TGTGCCAGCAGACCTACAGGGGGCGGCAACTATGGCTACACCTTC TRBD1 TRBV2 once TRBJ1-2
CASSFSRGFNTEAFF TGTGCCAGCAGCTTTTCTCGGGGCTTTAACACTGAAGCTTTCTTT NA TRBV5-4 NA TRBJ1-1
CASRSWGQGAGDTQYF TGTGCCAGTAGATCGTGGGGACAGGGGGCGGGAGATACGCAGTATTTT TRBD1 TRBV19 NA TRBJ2-3
CASSPRTGNYGYTF TGTGCCAGCAGCCCCCGGACAGGGAACTATGGCTACACCTTC NA TRBV21-1 NA TRBJ1-2
CASSHPSGTANTGELFF TGTGCCAGCAGCCACCCGTCCGGGACAGCGAACACCGGGGAGCTGTTTTTT TRBD1 TRBV4-2 NA TRBJ2-2
CASSELGLAASYEQYF TGTGCCAGCAGTGAACTGGGACTAGCGGCCTCCTACGAGCAGTACTTC TRBD2 TRBV2 NA TRBJ2-7
CADRGTTDTQYF TGCGCCGACAGGGGTACCACAGATACGCAGTATTTT TRBD1 TRBV10-1 NA TRBJ2-3
CASSPWTALSPKELFF TGTGCCAGCAGCCCCTGGACAGCGCTTTCACCCAAAGAGCTGTTTTTT NA TRBV7-3 NA TRBJ2-2
CASSERQGVSGYTF TGTGCCAGCAGCGAACGACAAGGGGTGAGCGGCTACACCTTC NA TRBV2 NA TRBJ1-2
CSVEANWGPTNEKLFF TGCAGCGTTGAAGCGAATTGGGGGCCGACTAATGAAAAACTGTTTTTT NA TRBV29-1 NA TRBJ1-4
CASSTGLRQFF TGTGCCAGCAGTACAGGGTTAAGGCAGTTCTTC NA TRBV6-5 once TRBJ2-1
CASTTGGGGLLSYEQYF TGTGCCAGCACCACCGGGGGAGGGGGACTTCTCTCCTACGAGCAGTACTTC NA TRBV7-9 few TRBJ2-7
CASSQEDVPGYEQYF TGCGCCAGCAGCCAAGAGGACGTCCCGGGGTACGAGCAGTACTTC NA TRBV4-1 large TRBJ2-7
CSVRLSLYGYTF TGCAGCGTTAGATTGAGTCTCTATGGCTACACCTTC NA TRBV29-1 NA TRBJ1-2
CASRPDRVRSGANVLTF TGTGCCAGTAGACCCGACAGGGTTCGCTCTGGGGCCAACGTCCTGACTTTC TRBD1 TRBV19 few TRBJ2-6
CASTPGPNYGYTF TGTGCCAGCACCCCCGGACCTAACTATGGCTACACCTTC NA TRBV6-5 NA TRBJ1-2
CASSLGQGGQETQYF TGTGCCAGCTCACTGGGACAGGGAGGCCAAGAGACCCAGTACTTC TRBD1 TRBV18 NA TRBJ2-5
CASRTLTGATYNEQFF TGTGCCAGTAGAACCCTTACGGGCGCCACCTACAATGAGCAGTTCTTC NA TRBV19 few TRBJ2-1
CASSSSGQNTDTQYF TGTGCCAGCAGCTCTTCCGGGCAGAACACAGATACGCAGTATTTT NA TRBV7-9 NA TRBJ2-3
CASSLPGQGLNEQFF TGCGCCAGCAGCCTTCCGGGACAGGGCTTGAATGAGCAGTTCTTC TRBD1 TRBV5-1 NA TRBJ2-1
CASSQNYEQYF TGTGCCAGCAGCCAGAACTACGAGCAGTACTTC NA TRBV6-5 NA TRBJ2-7